The 27 T cell receptor beta chains given below trace back to one sample, sequenced in a study of cytomegalovirus exposure and HLA in healthy donors (dated by TCRdb to about 2017). The receptor library was made with the immunoSEQ multiplex PCR assay. A mixture of 60 forward primers for TCR Vbeta segments and 13 reverse primers for TCR Jbeta segments was used in the multiplex PCR. This is the immuneACCESS table as TCRdb keeps it, with only in-frame sequences that have V and J called. A part of the clones is gone; compared with another copy, unresolved V genes explain less than half, and the rest is unexplained. In this sample the table shows 98,000 or so clones, 78% of which occur a single time. Approximately 1.9% of the sample goes to the ten largest clones. Input material: PBMCs. The receptors come from a woman aged 35 to 49 in good health and CMV-seronegative.

CDR3 nucleotide sequence: TGTGCCATCACCCGAGGGGAGGTTGAAACTGAAGCTTTCTTT. Amino acids: CAITRGEVETEAFF. The gene calls are TRBV10-3 and TRBJ1-1; tentative D call: TRBD1 (5 bases). Deletions cut 7 bases from V and 5 bases from J, with 17 bases between. The germline CDR1 and CDR2 sequences are ENHRY and SYGVKD. CDR3 size: 14 residues.

V is TRBV5-4 and J is TRBJ2-7, with D possibly matching TRBD2 (5 bases). The germline V gene has CDR1 SGHNT and CDR2 YYREEE (reference sequence). V shed 4 bases and J shed 0 bases, with 14 bases lying between them. This CDR3 is 15 amino acids long. Written as DNA, the CDR3 is TGTGCCAGCAGCCTCCAGCGGTCTCTCTCCTACGAGCAGTACTTC. It codes for CASSLQRSLSYEQYF.

The rearrangement joins TRBV19 to TRBJ2-7; 11 nucleotides match TRBD1. V lost 3 bases, J lost 4 bases, and 2 bases stayed unmatched. The CDR3 contains 14 residues. Germline CDR1 is LNHDA and CDR2 is SQIVND (reference sequence). Here the CDR3 DNA reads TGTGCCAGTAGTATTGGACAGGGGGCTTACGAGCAGTACTTC. It is translated as CASSIGQGAYEQYF.

The CDR3 DNA reads TGTGCCAGTAGTCCTGGGACAGGGGGCGTGGAAGGCTACACCTTC. It yields the protein CASSPGTGGVEGYTF. This chain connects TRBV19 to TRBJ1-2, with TRBD1 matching 12 bases. J was trimmed by 8 bases and V by 5 bases; bases with no gene match: 9. CDR3 size: 15 residues. CDR1 and CDR2 from the germline V gene are LNHDA and SQIVND (reference sequence).

The V gene is TRBV19, the J gene TRBJ2-7; a possible D gene is TRBD1 (6 bases). The CDR3 contains 13 residues. Per germline, CDR1 LNHDA and CDR2 SQIVND (reference sequence). Between the trimmed V and J ends, which lost 5 bases and 3 bases, there was a span of 11 bases. CDR3 sequence reads: CASSFQGNYEQYF. DNA for the CDR3: TGTGCCAGTAGTTTTCAGGGGAACTACGAGCAGTACTTC.

This clone was observed a handful of times. The rearrangement uses TRBV7-3 and TRBJ2-1; maybe TRBD2 (6 bases). The germline V gene encodes CDR1 SGHTA and CDR2 FQGTGA. V was clipped by 1 base and J by 4 bases, with 20 bases between them. This CDR3 is 18 amino acids long. The CDR3 here is CASSLRGERGRGYNEQFF. CDR3 nucleotides: TGTGCCAGCAGCTTAAGGGGGGAAAGGGGTCGGGGGTACAATGAGCAGTTCTTC.

The chain is built from TRBV7-3 and TRBJ2-3; D unclear. CDR1 SGHTA and CDR2 FQGTGA come from the germline V gene. The CDR3 covers 13 residues. V lost 5 bases and J 2 bases, leaving 8 bases between the germline ends. The CDR3 sequence: CASSASNTDTQYF. The CDR3 nucleotides read TGTGCCAGCAGCGCGAGTAACACAGATACGCAGTATTTT. The full variable domain, completed using reference TRBV7-3 and TRBJ2-3, is GAGVSQTPSNKVTEKGKYVELRCDPISGHTALYWYRQSLGQGPEFLIYFQGTGAADDSGLPNDRFFAVRPEGSVSTLKIQRTERGDSAVYLCASSASNTDTQYFGPGTRLTVL.

J is TRBJ2-1 and V is TRBV7-3, with 9 positions matching TRBD1. After removal of 5 bases from V and 5 bases from J, the junction contained 4 bases not matched to a gene. Germline lookup yields CDR1 SGHTA and CDR2 FQGTGA. This CDR3 region has 14 residues. CDR3 nucleotides: TGTGCCAGCAGCGCGGGACAGGGTCACAATGAGCAGTTCTTC. Its protein product is CASSAGQGHNEQFF. Based on the CDR3 plus reference TRBV7-3 and TRBJ2-1, the full variable domain is GAGVSQTPSNKVTEKGKYVELRCDPISGHTALYWYRQSLGQGPEFLIYFQGTGAADDSGLPNDRFFAVRPEGSVSTLKIQRTERGDSAVYLCASSAGQGHNEQFFGPGTRLTVL.

This clone was seen only once. This chain joins TRBV5-1 and TRBJ1-1; possible D gene TRBD1, 6 bases. Germline V gives CDR1 SGHRS, CDR2 YFSETQ. The CDR3 length is 15 residues. V was shortened by 6 bases and J by 2 bases, with 17 bases between the two germline ends. CDR3 sequence: CASTALQGRNTEAFF. CDR3 bases: TGCGCCAGCACCGCGTTACAGGGTCGAAACACTGAAGCTTTCTTT. The variable domain in full, with the rest retrieved from reference TRBV5-1 and TRBJ1-1, is KAGVTQTPRYLIKTRGQQVTLSCSPISGHRSVSWYQQTPGQGLQFLFEYFSETQRNKGNFPGRFSGRQFSNSRSEMNVSTLELGDSALYLCASTALQGRNTEAFFGQGTRLTVV.

The sample holds a few counts of this clone. The chain employs TRBV19 and TRBJ2-7, with 7 bases identical to TRBD1. The CDR3 is 14 residues long. The germline V gene encodes CDR1 LNHDA and CDR2 SQIVND (reference sequence). V was clipped by 3 bases and J by 2 bases; unmatched bases: 4. CDR3 amino acids: CASSIRQGAYEQYF. The CDR3 DNA reads TGTGCCAGTAGTATCCGACAGGGAGCCTACGAGCAGTACTTC.

The chain couples TRBV28 to TRBJ2-2; D gene uncertain. The CDR3 is 17 residues long. CDR1 is MDHEN, CDR2 SYDVKM, per germline. Deletions cut 6 bases from V and 7 bases from J, with 24 bases between. The CDR3 spells CASSSFLTGAVGGELFF. The DNA for the CDR3 is TGTGCCAGCAGCTCCTTTCTTACTGGAGCCGTTGGCGGGGAGCTGTTTTTT.

This clone has only a few counts. This rearrangement joins TRBV28 to TRBJ2-5, with D maybe TRBD2 (7 bases). CDR3 length: 15 amino acids. The ends were cut back, 2 bases at V and 6 bases at J, with 16 bases in the middle. CDR1 is MDHEN and CDR2 is SYDVKM in the germline V gene. Here the CDR3 DNA reads TGTGCCAGCAGTTTAAGCGGGACACGGCAAAAGACCCAGTACTTC. This sequence encodes CASSLSGTRQKTQYF.

As for this clone: Other DNA sequences in this sample translate to the same CDR3. The rearrangement joins TRBV7-9 to TRBJ2-1; no clear D gene. CDR1 is SEHNR, CDR2 FQNEAQ, per germline (reference sequence). V lost 5 bases, J lost 0 bases, and 11 bases lay in between. This CDR3 has 15 residues. CDR3 in amino acids: CASSPRGSSYNEQFF. The DNA for the CDR3 is TGTGCCAGCAGCCCCCGAGGAAGCTCCTACAATGAGCAGTTCTTC. Complete variable domain (other parts from reference TRBV7-9 and TRBJ2-1): DTGVSQNPRHKITKRGQNVTFRCDPISEHNRLYWYRQTLGQGPEFLTYFQNEAQLEKSRLLSDRFSAERPKGSFSTLEIQRTEQGDSAMYLCASSPRGSSYNEQFFGPGTRLTVL.

The rearrangement joins TRBV7-9 to TRBJ2-7, with 8 bases lining up with TRBD1. V shed 5 bases, J shed 0 bases, and the junction held 3 bases outside the gene matches. Germline assignment: CDR1 SEHNR and CDR2 FQNEAQ (reference sequence). The CDR3 runs to 14 residues. The CDR3 is CASSVRGRSYEQYF. The CDR3 DNA sequence: TGTGCCAGCAGCGTCAGGGGGCGCTCCTACGAGCAGTACTTC.

The chain links TRBV27 to TRBJ2-3; no reliable D call. V was trimmed by 7 bases and J by 0 bases, leaving 5 bases between them. There are 12 residues in the CDR3. The V gene's germline CDR1 is MNHEY and CDR2 SMNVEV (reference sequence). CDR3 residues: CASTSSTDTQYF. CDR3 DNA: TGTGCCAGCACCTCTAGCACAGATACGCAGTATTTT.

The chain employs TRBV7-9 and TRBJ1-4; the match to TRBD1 covers 10 bases. The CDR3 is made up of 15 amino acids. The germline V gene has CDR1 SEHNR and CDR2 FQNEAQ (reference sequence). The V gene end was trimmed by 3 bases and the J gene end by 3 bases; junction bases not matched to a gene: 1. CDR3 protein: CASSFGQGANEKLFF. The CDR3 DNA sequence: TGTGCCAGCAGCTTCGGACAGGGGGCTAATGAAAAACTGTTTTTT.

The chain joins TRBV27 to TRBJ1-6; 11 bases agree with TRBD1. With V trimmed by 6 bases and J by 1 base, 8 bases remained unmatched. The CDR3 covers 18 residues. Germline CDR1 reads MNHEY; CDR2 reads SMNVEV (reference sequence). The CDR3 loop reads CASRGRTGGISYNSPLHF. The CDR3 DNA reads TGTGCCAGCAGGGGACGGACAGGGGGCATTTCCTATAATTCACCCCTCCACTTT.

The chain carries TRBV19 and TRBJ1-2; TRBD1 aligns across 7 bases. The CDR3 has 13 amino acids. Trimming at V came to 6 bases and at J to 4 bases, leaving 5 bases not matched to a gene. CDR1 is LNHDA and CDR2 is SQIVND in the germline V gene (reference sequence). Written as DNA, the CDR3 is TGTGCCAGTAGCCCCCCAGGGGGCTATGGCTACACCTTC. Translation: CASSPPGGYGYTF. Together with reference TRBV19 and TRBJ1-2, the CDR3 gives the full variable domain: DGGITQSPKYLFRKEGQNVTLSCEQNLNHDAMYWYRQDPGQGLRLIYYSQIVNDFQKGDIAEGYSVSREKKESFPLTVTSAQKNPTAFYLCASSPPGGYGYTFGSGTRLTVV.

This chain links TRBV28 with TRBJ2-5; 8 bases fit TRBD2. The J call may be mistaken, given a closer DNA end match to TRBJ2-7. Germline V CDR1 and CDR2: MDHEN, SYDVKM. CDR3 length equals 17 residues. CDR3 nucleotide sequence: TGTGCCAGCAAAGGGCCACTAAGCGGGAGTGGATCCCACGAGCAGTACTTC. Translating gives CASKGPLSGSGSHEQYF.

The chain is built from TRBV28 and TRBJ2-7; D may be TRBD2 (6 bases). Looked up from germline, CDR1 is MDHEN and CDR2 is SYDVKM. This CDR3 comprises 13 residues. V was shortened by 8 bases and J by 2 bases, with 13 bases between the two germline ends. The CDR3 DNA sequence: TGTGCCAGCGGGGGGACTCCGACCTACGAGCAGTACTTC. Translating it yields CASGGTPTYEQYF.

This clone has a handful of counts. J is TRBJ2-1 and V is TRBV14, with D hard to call. The CDR3 is 15 residues long. The V gene's germline CDR1 is SGHDN and CDR2 FVKESK. Deletions cut 3 bases from V and 2 bases from J, with 11 bases between. The CDR3, as DNA: TGTGCCAGCAGCCATCCGGGTCTTACCTACAATGAGCAGTTCTTC. Translated, it gives CASSHPGLTYNEQFF.

This rearrangement joins TRBV2 to TRBJ2-5, with 7 positions matching TRBD2. V shed 8 bases, J shed 4 bases, and the junction held 10 bases outside the gene matches. The CDR3 totals 14 residues. The germline gives CDR1 SNHLY, CDR2 FYNNEI. The CDR3 coding sequence is TGTGCCAGCGGGGCGGGAGTCTTTCGAGAGACCCAGTACTTC. Translation: CASGAGVFRETQYF. Full variable domain (remainder filled in from reference TRBV2 and TRBJ2-5): EPEVTQTPSHQVTQMGQEVILRCVPISNHLYFYWYRQILGQKVEFLVSFYNNEISEKSEIFDDQFSVERPDGSNFTLKIRSTKLEDSAMYFCASGAGVFRETQYFGPGTRLLVL.

The chain employs TRBV30 and TRBJ1-5; 7 positions agree with TRBD1. The trim removed 0 bases at V and 7 bases at J, leaving 15 bases unmatched. Germline-derived CDR1 and CDR2 are GTSNPN and SVGIG (reference sequence). The CDR3 runs 17 residues. CDR3 DNA sequence: TGTGCCTGGAGTGTGGGACAGTCCGCAATCAGCCCCCAGCCCCAGCATTTT. Amino acid sequence: CAWSVGQSAISPQPQHF.

The rearrangement links TRBV7-2 to TRBJ2-7, with a weak D call TRBD2 (7 bases). V lost 5 bases to trimming and J lost 7 bases, with 15 bases between them. The CDR3 extends over 13 amino acids. Germline V gives CDR1 SGHTA, CDR2 FQGNSA. The CDR3 DNA reads as TGTGCCAGCAGCCATGGGGGGAGGGGGGAGCAGTACTTC. It specifies CASSHGGRGEQYF.

The chain combines TRBV29-1 with TRBJ1-2; 8 bases line up with TRBD1. This CDR3 is 15 amino acids long. The V segment lost 3 bases and the J segment 2 bases; nucleotides outside the gene matches: 8. CDR1 SQVTM and CDR2 ANQGSEA come from the germline V gene. Written as DNA, the CDR3 is TGCAGCGTTGAGTCTCCAGGGGGCGAAAACTATGGCTACACCTTC. This codes for CSVESPGGENYGYTF.

The chain has TRBV7-2 and TRBJ1-1; possibly TRBD1 for D (6 bases). Trimming pared 5 bases from V and 5 bases from J, leaving 12 bases between. Germline lookup yields CDR1 SGHTA and CDR2 FQGNSA. The CDR3 is 13 residues long. CDR3 nucleotides: TGTGCCAGCAGCAGGAGCAGGGGAACTGAAGCTTTCTTT. This sequence encodes CASSRSRGTEAFF.

This chain links TRBV13 with TRBJ1-2; weak D call: TRBD1 (5 bases). The germline V and J ends were trimmed by 3 bases and 6 bases, with 20 bases remaining between them. In germline, CDR1 is PRHDT, CDR2 FYEKMQ (reference sequence). The CDR3 contains 16 residues. The CDR3 protein is CASSFLGGEPQDGYTF. In DNA form, the CDR3 reads TGTGCCAGCAGCTTCCTCGGGGGAGAGCCTCAGGATGGCTACACCTTC.